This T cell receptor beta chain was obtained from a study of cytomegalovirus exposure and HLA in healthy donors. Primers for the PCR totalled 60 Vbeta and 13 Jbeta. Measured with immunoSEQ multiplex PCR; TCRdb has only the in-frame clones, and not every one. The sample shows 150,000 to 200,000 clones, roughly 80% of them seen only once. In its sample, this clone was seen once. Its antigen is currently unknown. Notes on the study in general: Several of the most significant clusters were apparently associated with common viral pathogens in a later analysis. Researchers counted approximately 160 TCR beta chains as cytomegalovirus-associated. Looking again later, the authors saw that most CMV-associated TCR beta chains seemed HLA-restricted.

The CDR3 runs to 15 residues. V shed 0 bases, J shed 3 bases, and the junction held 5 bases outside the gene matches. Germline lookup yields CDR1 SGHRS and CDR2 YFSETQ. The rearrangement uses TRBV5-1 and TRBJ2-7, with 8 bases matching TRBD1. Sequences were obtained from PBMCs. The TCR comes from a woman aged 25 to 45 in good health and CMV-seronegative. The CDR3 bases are TGCGCCAGCAGCTTGGCCTCAGGGGGCTACTACGAGCAGTACTTC. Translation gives CASSLASGGYYEQYF.